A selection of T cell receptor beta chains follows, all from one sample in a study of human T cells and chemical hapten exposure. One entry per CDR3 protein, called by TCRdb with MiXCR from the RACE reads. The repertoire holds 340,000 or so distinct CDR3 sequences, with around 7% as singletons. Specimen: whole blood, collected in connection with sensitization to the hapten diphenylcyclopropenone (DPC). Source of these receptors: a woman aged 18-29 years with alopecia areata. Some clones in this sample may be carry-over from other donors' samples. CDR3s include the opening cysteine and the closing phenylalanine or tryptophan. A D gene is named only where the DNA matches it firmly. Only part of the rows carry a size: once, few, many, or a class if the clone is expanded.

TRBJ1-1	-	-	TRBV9	CASSVDRQGNTEAFF	TGTGCCAGCAGCGTAGACCGCCAGGGAAACACTGAAGCTTTCTTT
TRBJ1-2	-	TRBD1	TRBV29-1	CSGTDRGSDYTF	TGCAGCGGGACTGACAGGGGGAGCGACTACACCTTC
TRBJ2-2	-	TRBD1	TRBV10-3	CAIRTGTEYTGELFF	TGTGCCATCAGGACCGGGACAGAGTACACCGGGGAGCTGTTTTTT
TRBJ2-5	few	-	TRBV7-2	CASSEERSGVTQYF	TGTGCCAGCAGCGAGGAACGGTCAGGCGTGACCCAGTACTTC
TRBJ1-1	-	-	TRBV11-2	CASSLEFGGWAFF	TGTGCCAGCAGCTTAGAGTTCGGAGGGTGGGCTTTCTTT
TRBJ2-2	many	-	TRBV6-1	CASSGSVGMDTGELFF	TGTGCCAGCAGTGGCAGCGTGGGGATGGACACCGGGGAGCTGTTTTTT
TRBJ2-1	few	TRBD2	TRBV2	CASRRLAGAYNEQFF	TGTGCCAGCAGGCGCTTAGCGGGGGCCTACAATGAGCAGTTCTTC
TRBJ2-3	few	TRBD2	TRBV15	CATSRTGGAVTDTQYF	TGTGCCACCAGCAGGACCGGGGGGGCGGTAACAGATACGCAGTATTTT
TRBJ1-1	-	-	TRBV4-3	CASSQDRGLGTEAFF	TGCGCCAGCAGCCAAGATAGGGGCCTGGGCACTGAAGCTTTCTTT
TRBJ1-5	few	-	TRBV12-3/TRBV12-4	CASSLRGGDQPQHF	TGTGCCAGCAGTTTGAGAGGGGGGGATCAGCCCCAGCATTTT
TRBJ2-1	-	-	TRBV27	CASSPGGFNNEQFF	TGTGCCAGCAGTCCCGGCGGGTTCAACAATGAGCAGTTCTTC
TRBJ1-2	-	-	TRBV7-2	CASSLGSGSANYGYTF	TGTGCCAGCAGCTTAGGTTCCGGCAGCGCTAACTATGGCTACACCTTC
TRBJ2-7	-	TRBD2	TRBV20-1	CSARATERGFPYEQYF	TGCAGTGCTAGGGCGACGGAGCGGGGGTTCCCCTACGAGCAGTACTTC
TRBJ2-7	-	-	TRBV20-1	CSAVGLGTYEQYF	TGCAGTGCTGTTGGTTTAGGGACCTACGAGCAGTACTTC
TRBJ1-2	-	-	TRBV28	CASSLGARFGYTF	TGTGCCAGCAGTTTAGGAGCGCGCTTTGGCTACACCTTC
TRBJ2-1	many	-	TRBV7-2	CASSSLQESEQFF	TGTGCCAGCAGCTCCTTACAGGAATCTGAGCAGTTCTTC
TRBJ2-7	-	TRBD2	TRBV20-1	CSASPRLAGGSHEQYF	TGCAGTGCTAGCCCCCGACTAGCGGGGGGTTCGCACGAGCAGTACTTC
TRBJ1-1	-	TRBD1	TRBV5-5	CASRGTGTGERSRAFF	TGTGCCAGCAGGGGGACCGGGACAGGGGAAAGGAGTAGAGCTTTCTTT
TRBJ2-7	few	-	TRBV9	CASSVGRHPGDEQYF	TGTGCCAGCAGCGTAGGGAGACACCCAGGAGACGAGCAGTACTTC
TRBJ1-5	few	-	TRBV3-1	CASSQDAQGPQHF	TGTGCCAGCAGCCAAGACGCACAGGGTCCCCAGCATTTT
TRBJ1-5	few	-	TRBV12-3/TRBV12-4	CASSWDPTYQPQHF	TGTGCCAGCAGTTGGGACCCCACCTATCAGCCCCAGCATTTT
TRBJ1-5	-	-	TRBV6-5	CASSYVGDRNQPQHF	TGTGCCAGCAGTTACGTGGGAGATCGCAATCAGCCCCAGCATTTT
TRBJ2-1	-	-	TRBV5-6	CASSSWGDSSYNEQFF	TGTGCCAGCAGCTCCTGGGGGGACAGCTCCTACAATGAGCAGTTCTTC
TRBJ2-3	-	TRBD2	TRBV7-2	CASRLLAGATDTQYF	TGTGCCAGCAGATTATTAGCGGGGGCCACAGATACGCAGTATTTT
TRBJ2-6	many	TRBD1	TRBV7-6	CASSLAPDRGSSGANVLTF	TGTGCCAGCAGCTTAGCGCCCGACAGGGGGTCCTCTGGGGCCAACGTCCTGACTTTC
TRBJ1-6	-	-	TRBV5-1	CASSLEDGSPLHF	TGCGCCAGCAGCTTGGAGGATGGGTCACCCCTCCACTTT
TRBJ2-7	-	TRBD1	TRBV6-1	CASSFTTGEVEQYF	TGTGCCAGCAGTTTCACAACAGGGGAAGTCGAGCAGTACTTC
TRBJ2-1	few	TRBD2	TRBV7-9	CASSPKMGGLDNEQFF	TGTGCCAGCAGCCCTAAGATGGGGGGGTTGGACAATGAGCAGTTCTTC
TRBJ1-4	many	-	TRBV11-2	CASSRKGQMFDEKLFF	TGTGCCAGCAGCCGGAAAGGACAGATGTTCGATGAAAAACTGTTTTTT
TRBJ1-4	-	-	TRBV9	CASSVSQGNTNEKLFF	TGTGCCAGCAGCGTATCCCAGGGGAATACTAATGAAAAACTGTTTTTT
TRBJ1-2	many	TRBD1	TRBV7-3	CASSLEWDRGPGGYTF	TGTGCCAGCAGCTTAGAGTGGGACAGGGGGCCTGGTGGCTACACCTTC
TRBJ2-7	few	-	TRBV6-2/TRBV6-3	CASSYSLRDEQYF	TGTGCCAGCAGTTACAGTTTAAGGGACGAGCAGTACTTC
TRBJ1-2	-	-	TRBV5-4	CASTTGQTANYGYTF	TGTGCCAGCACCACAGGACAGACAGCTAACTATGGCTACACCTTC
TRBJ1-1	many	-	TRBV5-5	CASSSDLLQGTEAFF	TGTGCCAGCAGCTCGGACCTACTCCAGGGTACTGAAGCTTTCTTT
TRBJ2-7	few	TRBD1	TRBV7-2	CASSPTTGDSYEQYF	TGTGCCAGCAGCCCAACCACAGGGGATTCCTACGAGCAGTACTTC
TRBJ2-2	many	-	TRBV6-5	CASSYFRVNTGELFF	TGTGCCAGCAGTTACTTCAGGGTAAACACCGGGGAGCTGTTTTTT
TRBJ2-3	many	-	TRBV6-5	CASSTQGGGRPDTQYF	TGTGCCAGCAGCACACAGGGAGGTGGGAGGCCAGATACGCAGTATTTT
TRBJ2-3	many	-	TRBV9	CASSETGFGTDTQYF	TGTGCCAGCAGCGAAACTGGATTTGGCACAGATACGCAGTATTTT
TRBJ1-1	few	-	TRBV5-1	CASTPTGVRNTEAFF	TGCGCCAGCACCCCGACAGGAGTTCGGAACACTGAAGCTTTCTTT
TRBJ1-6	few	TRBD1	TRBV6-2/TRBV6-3	CASSSELTGTNSPLHF	TGTGCCAGCAGTTCCGAACTGACAGGGACCAATTCACCCCTCCACTTT
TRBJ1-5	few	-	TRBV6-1	CASSEGGPAPGQPQHF	TGTGCCAGCAGTGAAGGGGGGCCGGCACCGGGTCAGCCCCAGCATTTT
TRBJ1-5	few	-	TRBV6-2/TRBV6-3	CASSNDGNQPQHF	TGTGCCAGCAGCAACGACGGAAATCAGCCCCAGCATTTT
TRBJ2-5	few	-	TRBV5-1	CASIPSGGYQETQYF	TGCGCCAGCATCCCGTCGGGCGGGTACCAAGAGACCCAGTACTTC
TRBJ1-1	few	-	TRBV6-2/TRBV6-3	CASGAARMNTEAFF	TGTGCCAGCGGGGCAGCTCGGATGAACACTGAAGCTTTCTTT
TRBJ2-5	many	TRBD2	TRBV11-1	CASSLAGLVGETQYF	TGTGCCAGCAGCTTAGCGGGACTAGTCGGAGAGACCCAGTACTTC
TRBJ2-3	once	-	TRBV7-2	CASSLPGVPQYF	TGTGCCAGCAGCTTACCCGGGGTTCCGCAGTATTTT
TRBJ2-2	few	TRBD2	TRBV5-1	CASSLLAGGLNTGELFF	TGCGCCAGCAGCTTACTAGCGGGGGGCCTAAACACCGGGGAGCTGTTTTTT
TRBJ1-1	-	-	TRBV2	CASRSIRDIEAFF	TGTGCCAGCAGATCGATCAGGGACATTGAAGCTTTCTTT
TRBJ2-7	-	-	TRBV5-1	CASSPRQDSYEQYF	TGCGCCAGCAGCCCCAGACAGGACTCCTACGAGCAGTACTTC